Listed below are T cell receptor beta chains from one sample, sequenced in a study of blood T cell repertoires in COVID-19. The table came from immunoSEQ multiplex PCR; TCRdb's copy has only in-frame clones and leaves some out. The data show about 170,000 clones, approximately 84% seen once. Source material: peripheral blood. Receptor source: a human donor with acute or convalescent COVID-19. The donor label of this sample is uncertain. Each CDR3 is given with its conserved first and last residue. A D gene is named only where the DNA matches it firmly. Expanded clones are given a class, and other clones once, few, many or no size at all.

D gene: NA
clone size: NA
J gene: TRBJ2-3
V gene: TRBV7-9
CDR3 DNA: TGTGCCAGCAGCTCCAGGCTGGAGGGAGCAGATACGCAGTATTTT
CDR3 protein: CASSSRLEGADTQYF

D gene: TRBD2
clone size: NA
J gene: TRBJ2-7
V gene: TRBV3-1/TRBV3-2
CDR3 DNA: TGTGCCAGCAGCGACGGGACTAGCTTTCAGCAGTACTTC
CDR3 protein: CASSDGTSFQQYF

D gene: NA
clone size: NA
J gene: TRBJ1-2
V gene: TRBV30
CDR3 DNA: TGTGCCTGGAGTGGGATGGGTAGGGGCTATGGCTACACCTTC
CDR3 protein: CAWSGMGRGYGYTF

D gene: TRBD1
clone size: NA
J gene: TRBJ1-5
V gene: TRBV19
CDR3 DNA: TGTGCCAGTACCTACCAAACGGACAGGGTCAATCAGCCCCAGCATTTT
CDR3 protein: CASTYQTDRVNQPQHF

D gene: NA
clone size: NA
J gene: TRBJ1-2
V gene: TRBV5-4
CDR3 DNA: TGTGCCACCAAACGGGACAACTTTAACTATGGCTACACCTTC
CDR3 protein: CATKRDNFNYGYTF

D gene: NA
clone size: NA
J gene: TRBJ2-3
V gene: TRBV19
CDR3 DNA: TGTGCCAGTAGTGGGCAGATTTCCACAGATACGCAGTATTTT
CDR3 protein: CASSGQISTDTQYF

D gene: TRBD2
clone size: NA
J gene: TRBJ2-4
V gene: TRBV15
CDR3 DNA: TGTGCCACCAGCAGAGGGGTAGCGGGATCTGGAGGAAACATTCAGTACTTC
CDR3 protein: CATSRGVAGSGGNIQYF

D gene: TRBD1
clone size: few
J gene: TRBJ1-1
V gene: TRBV7-9
CDR3 DNA: TGTGCCAGCAGCATGGGACAGGCTGAGAACACTGAAGCTTTCTTT
CDR3 protein: CASSMGQAENTEAFF

D gene: TRBD1
clone size: NA
J gene: TRBJ1-2
V gene: TRBV28
CDR3 DNA: TGTGCCAGCAGTCCCTCGACAGGGACGGGCGGCTACACCTTC
CDR3 protein: CASSPSTGTGGYTF

D gene: NA
clone size: NA
J gene: TRBJ1-2
V gene: TRBV5-4
CDR3 DNA: TGTGCCAGCAGCTTGGGGCGGGGGGCTAACTATGGCTACACCTTC
CDR3 protein: CASSLGRGANYGYTF

D gene: NA
clone size: few
J gene: TRBJ2-3
V gene: TRBV5-1
CDR3 DNA: TGCGCCAGCAGCCGGGGGACGATTCCTAGCACAGATACGCAGTATTTT
CDR3 protein: CASSRGTIPSTDTQYF

D gene: NA
clone size: NA
J gene: TRBJ1-6
V gene: TRBV6-5
CDR3 DNA: TGTGCCAGCAGTTGGAGTGGACAGAGCAATTCACCCCTCCACTTT
CDR3 protein: CASSWSGQSNSPLHF

D gene: NA
clone size: NA
J gene: TRBJ1-6
V gene: TRBV7-3
CDR3 DNA: TGTGCCAGCAGCTACGGTGCAGGGGAGCCCCTCCACTTT
CDR3 protein: CASSYGAGEPLHF

D gene: TRBD1
clone size: NA
J gene: TRBJ1-3
V gene: TRBV29-1
CDR3 DNA: TGCAGCGTGGACGGGACAGATGGAAACACCATATATTTT
CDR3 protein: CSVDGTDGNTIYF

D gene: NA
clone size: NA
J gene: TRBJ1-5
V gene: TRBV2
CDR3 DNA: TGTGCCAGCAGTGAAGAAGGTCAGGGAAAAGGTCAGCCCCAGCATTTT
CDR3 protein: CASSEEGQGKGQPQHF

D gene: NA
clone size: NA
J gene: TRBJ2-4
V gene: TRBV2
CDR3 DNA: TGTGCCAGCAGTGCAGGGCAACTAGCCAAAAACATTCAGTACTTC
CDR3 protein: CASSAGQLAKNIQYF

D gene: NA
clone size: NA
J gene: TRBJ2-1
V gene: TRBV5-1
CDR3 DNA: TGCGCCAGCACCCTCAGGCCCAGGCAGGAAGTTAATGAGCAGTTCTTC
CDR3 protein: CASTLRPRQEVNEQFF

D gene: NA
clone size: NA
J gene: TRBJ1-5
V gene: TRBV18
CDR3 DNA: TGTGCCAGCTCACTCGCGGGGGAAAATCAGCCCCAGCATTTT
CDR3 protein: CASSLAGENQPQHF

D gene: TRBD2
clone size: few
J gene: TRBJ2-3
V gene: TRBV2
CDR3 DNA: TGTGCCAGCACCGCGGGGGTGGGGAATACGCAGTATTTT
CDR3 protein: CASTAGVGNTQYF

D gene: TRBD2
clone size: NA
J gene: TRBJ2-3
V gene: TRBV10-2
CDR3 DNA: TGCGCCAGCAGTTATCCTGTGACCGGGACTAGCGGGCATAGCACAGATACGCAGTATTTT
CDR3 protein: CASSYPVTGTSGHSTDTQYF

D gene: NA
clone size: many
J gene: TRBJ2-2
V gene: TRBV5-1
CDR3 DNA: TGCGCCAGCAGCTCTCCGAGAGGTCGGTGGGAGCTGTTTTTT
CDR3 protein: CASSSPRGRWELFF

D gene: NA
clone size: NA
J gene: TRBJ1-2
V gene: TRBV6-5
CDR3 DNA: TGTGCCAGCACCCTAAAGGAACAGGGCTATGGCTACACCTTC
CDR3 protein: CASTLKEQGYGYTF

D gene: NA
clone size: NA
J gene: TRBJ2-1
V gene: TRBV19
CDR3 DNA: TGTGCCAGTAGTGTCAGTAGCGGAAACTACAATGAGCAGTTCTTC
CDR3 protein: CASSVSSGNYNEQFF

D gene: TRBD1
clone size: NA
J gene: TRBJ2-7
V gene: TRBV5-1
CDR3 DNA: TGCGCCAGCAGAGCGGGACAGGGGGCCCACGAGCAGTACTTC
CDR3 protein: CASRAGQGAHEQYF

D gene: NA
clone size: many
J gene: TRBJ1-5
V gene: TRBV29-1
CDR3 DNA: TGCAGCGTTGGCTGGGACACTAATAGCAATCAGCCCCAGCATTTT
CDR3 protein: CSVGWDTNSNQPQHF

D gene: NA
clone size: NA
J gene: TRBJ2-1
V gene: TRBV7-2
CDR3 DNA: TGTGCCAGCAGCTTATGGCCCAAGACGGGGAATGAGCAGTTCTTC
CDR3 protein: CASSLWPKTGNEQFF

D gene: TRBD2
clone size: NA
J gene: TRBJ2-7
V gene: TRBV29-1
CDR3 DNA: TGCAGCGTTGCTATGACTAGCGGGGTCGTAGAGCAGTACTTC
CDR3 protein: CSVAMTSGVVEQYF

D gene: TRBD1
clone size: NA
J gene: TRBJ2-3
V gene: TRBV19
CDR3 DNA: TGTGCCAGTAGACAGGGGGGACGCACAGATACGCAGTATTTT
CDR3 protein: CASRQGGRTDTQYF

D gene: TRBD2
clone size: NA
J gene: TRBJ2-1
V gene: TRBV28
CDR3 DNA: TGTGCCAGCAGTTCACTAGCGGGAGGGCCTACCTACAATGAGCAGTTCTTC
CDR3 protein: CASSSLAGGPTYNEQFF

D gene: NA
clone size: once
J gene: TRBJ1-5
V gene: TRBV7-3
CDR3 DNA: TGTGCCAGCAGCCCCCTTCCCCGGGCCTTTTACCGGGGGAGCAATCAGCCCCAGCATTTT
CDR3 protein: CASSPLPRAFYRGSNQPQHF

D gene: NA
clone size: NA
J gene: TRBJ2-2
V gene: TRBV21-1
CDR3 DNA: TGTGCCAGCAGCCTAGACGTACAGGGCACCGGGGAGCTGTTTTTT
CDR3 protein: CASSLDVQGTGELFF

D gene: NA
clone size: NA
J gene: TRBJ2-7
V gene: TRBV6-1
CDR3 DNA: TGTGCCAGCAGTGAGGCGGGCGGATTCTACGAGCAGTACTTC
CDR3 protein: CASSEAGGFYEQYF

D gene: NA
clone size: NA
J gene: TRBJ2-2
V gene: TRBV6-5
CDR3 DNA: TGTGCCAGCAGACCCCGGCGGGAAACCGGGGAGCTGTTTTTT
CDR3 protein: CASRPRRETGELFF

D gene: NA
clone size: NA
J gene: TRBJ1-2
V gene: TRBV3-1/TRBV3-2
CDR3 DNA: TGTGCCAGCAGCCAAGACGGGGGGCTAGGGGGCTACACCTTC
CDR3 protein: CASSQDGGLGGYTF

D gene: TRBD1
clone size: NA
J gene: TRBJ2-5
V gene: TRBV7-3
CDR3 DNA: TGTGCCAGCAGCCCCACAGGGGGTGGGGAGACCCAGTACTTC
CDR3 protein: CASSPTGGGETQYF

D gene: NA
clone size: few
J gene: TRBJ1-1
V gene: TRBV3-1/TRBV3-2
CDR3 DNA: TGTGCCAGCAGTCAGGATCGTGCGACTGAAGCTTTCTTT
CDR3 protein: CASSQDRATEAFF

D gene: TRBD1
clone size: NA
J gene: TRBJ1-5
V gene: TRBV18
CDR3 DNA: TGTGCCAGCTCCCCGGACAGGTCCAATCAGCCCCAGCATTTT
CDR3 protein: CASSPDRSNQPQHF

D gene: NA
clone size: NA
J gene: TRBJ2-5
V gene: TRBV19
CDR3 DNA: TGTGCCAGTAGTATCCGGGAGACCCAGTACTTC
CDR3 protein: CASSIRETQYF

D gene: NA
clone size: NA
J gene: TRBJ2-7
V gene: TRBV15
CDR3 DNA: TGTGCCACCAGCAGAGACAACGGGGTCTTATCCTACGAGCAGTACTTC
CDR3 protein: CATSRDNGVLSYEQYF

D gene: TRBD1
clone size: NA
J gene: TRBJ2-3
V gene: TRBV11-2
CDR3 DNA: TGTGCCAGCAGCCCTTTGGGGGACAGGGGGCGGGATACGCAGTATTTT
CDR3 protein: CASSPLGDRGRDTQYF

D gene: NA
clone size: NA
J gene: TRBJ2-7
V gene: TRBV19
CDR3 DNA: TGTGCCAGTACCCCAGAGGGCTCCTACGAGCAGTACTTC
CDR3 protein: CASTPEGSYEQYF